This TCR beta chain was observed in a study of cytomegalovirus exposure and HLA in healthy donors. Study as a whole: Researchers previously reported finding fewer than 140 million unique TCR beta sequences from 150 million to 200 million T cells.

Comment on this clone: Its antigen is undetermined.

With 6 bases removed from V and 0 bases from J, the gap between germline ends came to 9 bases. The CDR3 consists of 14 residues. The germline CDR1 and CDR2 sequences are MDHEN and SYDVKM. General study results and limits: Earlier analysis yielded a pattern in which most TCR beta V segments were productive about 90% or about 30% of the time.

PCR amplification relied on 60 Vbeta primers (plus 13 Jbeta primers). The repertoire was sequenced with immunoSEQ multiplex PCR; TCRdb's copy has only in-frame clones and lacks some. The sample records roughly 140,000 clones, 84% being singletons. This clonotype originated in a boy younger than 10 in good health and CMV-seronegative. This chain joins TRBV28 and TRBJ1-5, with D possibly being TRBD1 (5 bases). Material for sequencing was PBMCs. DNA of the CDR3: TGTGCCAGCAGGGCGCAGGGTAGCAATCAGCCCCAGCATTTT. This gives the protein CASRAQGSNQPQHF.